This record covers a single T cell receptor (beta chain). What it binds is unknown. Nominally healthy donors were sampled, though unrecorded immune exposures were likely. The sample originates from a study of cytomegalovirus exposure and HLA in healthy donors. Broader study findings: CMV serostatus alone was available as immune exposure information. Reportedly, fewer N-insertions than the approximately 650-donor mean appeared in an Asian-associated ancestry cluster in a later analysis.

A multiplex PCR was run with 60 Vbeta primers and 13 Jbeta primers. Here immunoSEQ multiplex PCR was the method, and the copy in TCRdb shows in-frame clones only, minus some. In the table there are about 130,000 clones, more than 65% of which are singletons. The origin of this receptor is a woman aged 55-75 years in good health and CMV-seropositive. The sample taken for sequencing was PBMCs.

The CDR3 sequence is CASSGVSYEQYF. The CDR3 DNA reads TGCGCCAGCAGTGGAGTTAGCTACGAGCAGTACTTC. The rearrangement joins TRBV10-2 to TRBJ2-7; D ambiguous. CDR1 and CDR2 from the germline V gene are WSHSY and SAAADI. V shed 4 bases and J shed 3 bases, with 7 bases lying between them. The CDR3 covers 12 residues.